Included here is one T cell receptor beta chain sequence, with context. TCRdb itself ran the RT-PCR reads through MiXCR, one entry per CDR3 protein. There are a few hundred thousand distinct CDR3 sequences in the sample; less than 15% occur only once, and roughly 12% lies in the top ten. These data belong to a study of patients and donors after allogeneic stem cell transplantation. V was trimmed by 5 bases and J by 4 bases, leaving 15 bases between them. CDR1 is SGHAT, CDR2 FQNNGV, per germline. The CDR3 covers 14 residues. The V and J genes are TRBV11-2 and TRBJ2-7; D might be TRBD2 (7 bases). Sequenced input: blood, either unsorted or a sorted T cell fraction (not recorded which). The TCR sequence derives from a human donor who was either an allogeneic HSCT recipient or a stem cell or donor lymphocyte infusion donor (not recorded which). It is not recorded whose cells these are; they may come from a transplant donor. DNA for the CDR3: TGTGCCAGCAGCGCCGGGGGGCTTATGTACGAGCAGTACTTC. Its translation: CASSAGGLMYEQYF.